The rows below give T cell receptor beta chains drawn from one sample of a study of OX40 agonist ivuxolimab in advanced cancers. Libraries were prepared by immunoSEQ multiplex PCR; TCRdb keeps only in-frame clonotypes and omits some of them. This sample has some 80,000 clones; 84% occur once, and the top ten carry 25%. Sequences were derived from CD4+ or CD8+ T cells sorted from blood, sampled in a trial of the OX40 agonist ivuxolimab. The receptors come from an adult with an advanced solid tumor such as melanoma, head and neck, liver or kidney cancer. The CDR3 runs from the conserved cysteine through the conserved F or W. A D gene is named only where the DNA matches it firmly. Some rows mark clone size as missing; the rest say once, few, many or name a class of expanded clone.

>TRBV25-1|.|TRBJ2-3|TRBD2
CASRMGTSGRDTQYF
TGTGCCAGCAGGATGGGGACTAGCGGGAGAGATACGCAGTATTTT
>TRBV25-1|.|TRBJ2-7|.
CASSDPIGTSPYEQYF
TGTGCCAGCAGTGACCCTATAGGAACTAGTCCCTACGAGCAGTACTTC
>TRBV7-9|.|TRBJ2-3|.
CASSSSDTQYF
TGTGCCAGCAGCTCCTCAGATACGCAGTATTTT
>TRBV7-2|once|TRBJ1-5|.
CASSQYGRDQPQHF
TGTGCCAGCAGCCAATACGGACGAGATCAGCCCCAGCATTTT
>TRBV28|.|TRBJ1-2|TRBD1
CASSFPGQVDYGYTF
TGTGCCAGCAGTTTTCCGGGACAGGTGGACTATGGCTACACCTTC
>TRBV28|.|TRBJ1-2|.
CASSISGGNYGYTF
TGTGCCAGCAGTATCTCGGGGGGTAACTATGGCTACACCTTC
>TRBV7-2|.|TRBJ2-7|TRBD1
CASSLGWDRLYEQYF
TGTGCCAGCAGCTTAGGGTGGGACAGGCTCTACGAGCAGTACTTC
>TRBV7-9|.|TRBJ1-1|TRBD1
CASSFRQGLMNTEAFF
TGTGCCAGCAGCTTTAGACAGGGCTTGATGAACACTGAAGCTTTCTTT
>TRBV29-1|.|TRBJ1-1|.
CSVDWGLNTEAFF
TGCAGCGTTGATTGGGGGTTGAACACTGAAGCTTTCTTT
>TRBV5-1|.|TRBJ2-5|.
CASSLAQLGETQYF
TGCGCCAGCAGCTTGGCACAGCTGGGAGAGACCCAGTACTTC